These T cell receptor beta chains were read from a single sample in a study of blood T cells in healthy people across ages. Using its own MiXCR run on the 5' RACE reads, TCRdb lists one record per CDR3 protein. Of about 1.4 million distinct CDR3 sequences listed, roughly 59% are singletons. Material: blood. Receptors originate from a man aged 18-30 years in good health. Both conserved end residues are part of each CDR3. Each record gives: V gene, D gene, J gene, clone size, CDR3 protein, CDR3 DNA. A D gene is named only where the DNA matches it firmly. Some rows have no size entry. The others give once, few or many, or a class for an expanded clone.

TRBV7-2	TRBD1	TRBJ2-7	-	CASSFGTEPYEQYF	TGTGCCAGCAGCTTCGGGACAGAACCCTACGAGCAGTACTTC
TRBV6-5	TRBD1	TRBJ1-6	-	CASSYLGQGRKADNSPLHF	TGTGCCAGCAGTTACTTGGGACAGGGGAGAAAGGCAGATAATTCACCCCTCCACTTT
TRBV20-1	TRBD2	TRBJ2-3	few	CSAHTSGRTDTQYF	TGCAGTGCTCATACTAGCGGGCGCACAGATACGCAGTATTTT
TRBV2	TRBD2	TRBJ2-2	-	CASSETSGKNTGELFF	TGTGCCAGCAGTGAAACTAGCGGAAAGAACACCGGGGAGCTGTTTTTT
TRBV7-9	-	TRBJ2-3	few	CASSPIGGADTQYF	TGTGCCAGCAGCCCTATCGGAGGGGCAGATACGCAGTATTTT
TRBV29-1	-	TRBJ2-2	-	CSGTIANTGELFF	TGCAGCGGAACGATCGCGAACACCGGGGAGCTGTTTTTT
TRBV7-2	-	TRBJ2-3	-	CASSLFSRGFSVQTDTQYF	TGTGCCAGCAGCTTATTTTCGAGGGGATTCTCGGTACAAACAGATACGCAGTATTTT
TRBV5-1	-	TRBJ1-2	once	CASSSDGLKGYTF	TGCGCCAGCAGCTCGGACGGATTGAAAGGCTACACCTTC
TRBV4-1	TRBD2	TRBJ2-7	-	CASSQESLLGREVQLVVYEQYF	TGCGCCAGCAGCCAAGAGTCACTGCTTGGGCGGGAGGTTCAGTTGGTTGTCTACGAGCAGTACTTC
TRBV28	-	TRBJ1-1	-	CQSQGTEAFF	TGTCAATCACAGGGCACTGAAGCTTTCTTT
TRBV29-1	-	TRBJ2-7	few	CSVAGRQTYEQYF	TGCAGCGTCGCGGGTCGGCAAACCTACGAGCAGTACTTC
TRBV5-1	-	TRBJ1-6	-	CASRVQDNSPLHF	TGCGCCAGCAGAGTCCAGGATAATTCACCCCTCCACTTT
TRBV5-6	-	TRBJ1-1	-	CASSSTQTNTEAFF	TGTGCCAGCAGCAGCACTCAAACCAACACTGAAGCTTTCTTT
TRBV7-2	-	TRBJ1-5	-	CASSLGPGGGNQPRHF	TGTGCCAGCAGCTTAGGGCCCGGGGGAGGTAATCAGCCCCGGCATTTT
TRBV27	-	TRBJ2-7	-	CASSLSILGGPYEQYF	TGTGCCAGCAGTTTATCGATTTTGGGGGGCCCCTACGAGCAGTACTTC
TRBV4-3	-	TRBJ1-2	few	CASSQAWNYGYTF	TGCGCCAGCAGCCAAGCCTGGAATTATGGCTACACCTTC
TRBV20-1	TRBD2	TRBJ2-5	-	CSARDLRTSGSIEQYF	TGCAGTGCTAGAGATCTCCGGACTAGCGGGAGTATTGAGCAGTACTTC
TRBV29-1	-	TRBJ1-4	few	CSVVPLLGGEKLFF	TGCAGCGTTGTCCCTCTGCTCGGTGGTGAAAAACTGTTTTTT
TRBV7-9	-	TRBJ1-1	-	CASTLTGSTEAFF	TGTGCCAGCACCTTAACAGGGTCCACTGAAGCTTTCTTT
TRBV11-2	-	TRBJ2-7	-	CASSLRRGPINEQYF	TGTGCCAGCAGCTTGCGTCGTGGGCCCATCAACGAGCAGTACTTC
TRBV5-1	-	TRBJ2-5	-	CASSLKIAAETQYF	TGCGCCAGCAGCTTGAAGATAGCGGCGGAGACCCAGTACTTC
TRBV4-1	-	TRBJ1-1	-	CASSSAGSDTEAFF	TGCGCCAGCAGCAGCGCAGGGTCCGACACTGAAGCTTTCTTT
TRBV12-3/TRBV12-4	TRBD2	TRBJ2-7	-	CASSFGTSGGIGEQYF	TGTGCCAGCAGTTTTGGGACTAGCGGGGGAATTGGCGAGCAGTACTTC
TRBV20-1	-	TRBJ2-1	-	CSARRRGWNEQFF	TGCAGTGCTAGACGTCGGGGTTGGAATGAGCAGTTCTTC
TRBV24-1	TRBD2	TRBJ2-2	-	CATSDQGLAGTGELFF	TGTGCCACCAGTGACCAAGGACTAGCGGGGACCGGGGAGCTGTTTTTT
TRBV15	-	TRBJ2-1	few	CATSRDRADEQFF	TGTGCCACCAGCAGAGATCGTGCGGATGAGCAGTTCTTC
TRBV6-6	TRBD1	TRBJ2-7	once	CASNPKTGGYEQYF	TGTGCCAGCAACCCGAAGACAGGGGGCTACGAGCAGTACTTC
TRBV25-1	-	TRBJ2-7	few	CASSDGIYEQYF	TGTGCCAGCAGTGACGGTATCTACGAGCAGTACTTC
TRBV25-1	TRBD2	TRBJ2-1	-	CASSEELAGEPYPYNEQFF	TGTGCCAGCAGTGAAGAGCTAGCGGGAGAACCTTACCCGTACAATGAGCAGTTCTTC
TRBV4-1	TRBD1	TRBJ2-7	-	CASSRKQGAQDEQYF	TGCGCCAGCAGCCGTAAACAGGGGGCGCAGGACGAGCAGTACTTC
TRBV24-1	-	TRBJ2-7	-	CATSPGAIYEQYF	TGTGCCACCAGTCCAGGGGCCATCTACGAGCAGTACTTC
TRBV3-1	TRBD2	TRBJ2-5	once	CASSQYMRGESNEQYF	TGTGCCAGCAGCCAGTACATGCGGGGGGAATCGAATGAGCAGTACTTC
TRBV6-1	-	TRBJ1-4	-	CASEALEKLFF	TGTGCCAGCGAGGCCCTTGAAAAACTGTTTTTT
TRBV7-9	-	TRBJ2-1	-	CASSSLGGDRDEQFF	TGTGCCAGCAGTTCCCTTGGCGGGGATCGCGATGAGCAGTTCTTC
TRBV3-1	TRBD2	TRBJ2-3	-	CASSQDWGRGADTQYF	TGTGCCAGCAGCCAAGATTGGGGTCGGGGGGCAGATACGCAGTATTTT
TRBV5-1	-	TRBJ2-1	-	CASSLTGFEEQFF	TGCGCCAGCAGCTTGACAGGGTTTGAGGAGCAGTTCTTC
TRBV29-1	TRBD1	TRBJ2-1	few	CSGGRQGVKYNEQFF	TGCAGCGGGGGAAGGCAGGGGGTTAAGTACAATGAGCAGTTCTTC
TRBV6-2/TRBV6-3	-	TRBJ2-1	-	CASSPGRSIYEQFF	TGTGCCAGCAGTCCGGGACGAAGTATCTATGAGCAGTTCTTC
TRBV15	-	TRBJ2-7	-	CATSRDGDVTYEQYF	TGTGCCACCAGCAGAGATGGAGATGTAACCTACGAGCAGTACTTC
TRBV27	-	TRBJ2-4	-	CASSFQRSVAKNIQYF	TGTGCCAGCAGTTTCCAACGAAGCGTAGCCAAAAACATTCAGTACTTC
TRBV27	-	TRBJ2-7	-	CASSQGMSSYEQYF	TGTGCCAGCTCTCAGGGGATGAGCTCCTACGAGCAGTACTTC
TRBV10-3	TRBD2	TRBJ2-3	-	CAISESGGSTDTRYF	TGTGCCATCAGTGAGTCGGGGGGGAGCACAGATACGCGGTATTTT
TRBV16	TRBD1	TRBJ2-1	few	CASSPTGGEQFF	TGTGCCAGCAGCCCGACAGGGGGTGAGCAGTTCTTC
TRBV4-1	TRBD1	TRBJ2-7	-	CASSQEQGGSYEQYF	TGCGCCAGCAGCCAAGAACAGGGGGGTTCCTACGAGCAGTACTTC